Listed here are 15 T cell receptor beta chains from one sample, sequenced in a study of blood T cell repertoires in COVID-19. The table came from immunoSEQ multiplex PCR; TCRdb's copy has only in-frame clones and leaves some out. The profile shows 150,000 to 200,000 clones, 70% to 90% of them singletons. Sequencing was done on a sample of peripheral blood. All receptors come from a man aged 40-50 years with active or convalescent COVID-19.

The genes are TRBV10-3 and TRBJ1-1, with 7 bases aligning to TRBD1. Trimming at V came to 10 bases and at J to 1 base, leaving 9 bases not matched to a gene. The CDR3 loop spans 14 amino acids. Germline-derived CDR1 and CDR2 are ENHRY and SYGVKD. The CDR3 DNA follows: TGTGCCACTCAGGGGGGACAACCGAACACTGAAGCTTTCTTT. This encodes CATQGGQPNTEAFF.

The V call is TRBV5-4, the J call TRBJ1-1, with D hard to call. CDR1 is SGHNT, CDR2 YYREEE, per germline (reference sequence). Trimming cost V 4 bases and J 7 bases, with 14 bases left between them. The CDR3 extends over 13 amino acids. CDR3 in amino acids: CASSLPSSIEAFF. In DNA, the CDR3 is TGTGCCAGCAGCCTCCCCTCGAGTATTGAAGCTTTCTTT.

The V call is TRBV29-1, the J call TRBJ1-1; D call uncertain. Germline V gives CDR1 SQVTM, CDR2 ANQGSEA. V gave up 7 bases and J gave up 0 bases, with 6 bases separating them. The CDR3 length is 11 residues. The CDR3 spells CSAEMNTEAFF. The CDR3 DNA reads as TGCAGCGCCGAGATGAACACTGAAGCTTTCTTT.

CDR3: CASSPQDRGYGYTF. CDR3 bases: TGTGCCAGCAGTCCTCAGGACAGGGGCTATGGCTACACCTTC. V usage is TRBV2 and J usage is TRBJ1-2; 9 bases map to TRBD1. The germline gives CDR1 SNHLY, CDR2 FYNNEI. Unmatched junction bases numbered 5, after V lost 5 bases and J lost 4 bases. The CDR3 spans 14 residues.

J is TRBJ1-3 and V is TRBV9; perhaps TRBD1 as D (5 bases). The germline CDR1 and CDR2 sequences are SGDLS and YYNGEE. Trimming removed 1 base at V and 2 bases at J, with 16 bases between. CDR3 length equals 17 residues. The CDR3, as DNA: TGTGCCAGCAGCGTACTCGGCGGGGGGATAACTGGAAACACCATATATTTT. It specifies CASSVLGGGITGNTIYF.

The rearrangement uses TRBV30 and TRBJ2-1; D might be TRBD2 (6 bases). V was pared by 3 bases and J by 6 bases, with 15 bases between. The germline V gene has CDR1 GTSNPN and CDR2 SVGIG (reference sequence). The CDR3 runs 14 residues. CDR3: CAWRTSSTSNEQFF. CDR3 in DNA: TGTGCCTGGAGGACTAGTAGTACGAGCAATGAGCAGTTCTTC.

This chain links TRBV28 with TRBJ1-5; D is possibly TRBD1 (5 bases). Germline V gene lookup returns CDR1 MDHEN and CDR2 SYDVKM. This CDR3 spans 16 amino acids. V lost 5 bases, J lost 6 bases, and 20 bases lay in between. The CDR3 DNA sequence: TGTGCCAGCAGTCCACACCTGACAGCCCCAGGTCAGCCCCAGCATTTT. This encodes CASSPHLTAPGQPQHF.

The chain links TRBV14 to TRBJ1-3, with D possibly being TRBD1 (6 bases). Between the trimmed V and J ends, which lost 4 bases and 1 base, there was a span of 11 bases. CDR1 SGHDN and CDR2 FVKESK come from the germline V gene. This CDR3 has 15 amino acids. CDR3 in amino acids: CASSLRGSSGNTIYF. The CDR3 DNA follows: TGTGCCAGCAGCCTCAGGGGCTCTTCTGGAAACACCATATATTTT.

This chain connects TRBV11-2 to TRBJ1-3, with a possible D match to TRBD1 (5 bases). Trimming cost V 7 bases and J 4 bases, with 17 bases left between them. Germline V gene lookup returns CDR1 SGHAT and CDR2 FQNNGV. This CDR3 region has 15 residues. The chain's CDR3 is CASKPPQGWGNTIYF. CDR3 DNA: TGTGCCAGCAAGCCCCCCCAGGGTTGGGGAAACACCATATATTTT. The complete variable domain, with remaining parts taken from reference TRBV11-2 and TRBJ1-3, reads EAGVAQSPRYKIIEKRQSVAFWCNPISGHATLYWYQQILGQGPKLLIQFQNNGVVDDSQLPKDRFSAERLKGVDSTLKIQPAKLEDSAVYLCASKPPQGWGNTIYFGEGSWLTVV.

As concerns this clone: The conserved phenylalanine or tryptophan is not found at the CDR3 terminus, so this likely reflects a read error. The DNA is left out, because the CDR3 cannot be placed on it with certainty; the CDR3 is given as TCRdb lists it. The V and J genes are TRBV7-9 and TRBJ1-2; no DNA check was done on the table's D call, TRBD1. CDR1 SEHNR and CDR2 FQNEAQ come from the germline V gene (reference sequence). Inclusive of both ends, the CDR3 amounts to 13 amino acids. CDR3 residues: CASSLQGKEEIGN.

This chain's CDR3 is CASSLGKRTDTQYF. Written as DNA, the CDR3 is TGTGCCAGCAGCTTGGGAAAGAGGACAGATACGCAGTATTTT. The rearrangement uses TRBV5-5 and TRBJ2-3; D call uncertain. The V gene's germline CDR1 is SGHKS and CDR2 YYEKEE (reference sequence). Trimming left V 0 bases short and J 3 bases short, with 8 bases between. The CDR3 covers 14 residues. The entire variable domain, with the rest obtained from reference TRBV5-5 and TRBJ2-3, is as follows: DAGVTQSPTHLIKTRGQQVTLRCSPISGHKSVSWYQQVLGQGPQFIFQYYEKEERGRGNFPDRFSARQFPNYSSELNVNALLLGDSALYLCASSLGKRTDTQYFGPGTRLTVL.

V gene TRBV6-5 combines with J gene TRBJ1-1; D is perhaps TRBD1 (5 bases). The CDR3 is made up of 13 amino acids. V lost 7 bases and J 1 base, leaving 10 bases between the germline ends. CDR1 and CDR2 from the germline V gene are MNHEY and SVGAGI. The DNA for the CDR3 is TGTGCCAGCAAGCGGGGGGAGAACACTGAAGCTTTCTTT. It encodes CASKRGENTEAFF.

The chain recombines TRBV24-1 with TRBJ2-7; 8 bases are shared with TRBD2. Germline CDR1 is KGHDR and CDR2 is SFDVKD. The CDR3 consists of 15 residues. J lost 1 base, V lost 12 bases, and 13 bases had no gene match. CDR3 sequence: CALSGGGQRSYEQYF. CDR3 coding DNA: TGTGCCCTCTCGGGGGGGGGCCAAAGGTCCTACGAGCAGTACTTC.

This chain links TRBV25-1 with TRBJ1-2, with D possibly matching TRBD1 (5 bases). Germline V gene sequence: CDR1 MGHDK, CDR2 SYGVNS. V lost 5 bases and J lost 1, with 11 bases in between. The CDR3 totals 14 residues. CDR3 sequence reads: CASSKIQDNYGYTF. The CDR3 coding sequence is TGTGCCAGCAGTAAGATACAGGATAACTATGGCTACACCTTC.

This clone occurred once. This chain links TRBV4-3 with TRBJ1-4, with D perhaps matching TRBD1 (5 bases). V was clipped by 2 bases and J by 5 bases, with 12 bases between them. Germline loops: CDR1 LGHNA, CDR2 YSLEER. This CDR3 is built from 15 residues. The CDR3 DNA is TGCGCCAGCAGCCAACGACAGTTAGTCAATGAAAAACTGTTTTTT. It specifies CASSQRQLVNEKLFF.